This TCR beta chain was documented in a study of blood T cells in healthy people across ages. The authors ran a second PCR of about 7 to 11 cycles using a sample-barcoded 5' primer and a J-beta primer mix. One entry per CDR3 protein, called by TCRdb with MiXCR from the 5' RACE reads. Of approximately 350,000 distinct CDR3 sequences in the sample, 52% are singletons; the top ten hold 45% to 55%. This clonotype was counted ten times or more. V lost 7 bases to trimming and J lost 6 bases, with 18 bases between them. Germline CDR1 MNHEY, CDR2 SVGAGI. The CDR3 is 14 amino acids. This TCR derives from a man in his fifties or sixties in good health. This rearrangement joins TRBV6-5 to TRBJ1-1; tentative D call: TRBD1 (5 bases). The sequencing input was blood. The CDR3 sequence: CASIGTGPRAEAFF. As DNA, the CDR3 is TGTGCCAGCATCGGGACGGGACCACGTGCTGAAGCTTTCTTT.